This T cell receptor (beta chain) originates from a study of T cells in Graves' hyperthyroidism and ophthalmopathy. Researchers took RNA transcripts and amplified the TCR beta CDR3 regions from them. With the HTBI primer set, the TCR CDR3 went through a first round of RT-PCR. TCRdb re-derived calls from the multiplex PCR reads in MiXCR, one entry per CDR3 protein. The sample has fewer than 800,000 distinct CDR3 sequences, about 17% seen once. Regarding the study as a whole: The majority of expanded thyroid clonotypes above 0.001 also appeared in blood.

The CDR3 consists of 16 residues. V lost 5 bases, J lost 4 bases, and 11 bases stayed unmatched. CDR1 and CDR2 from the germline V gene are MNHEY and SMNVEV (reference sequence). Remarks on this clonotype: Its cognate antigen is unknown.

Stable hyperthyroidism: no ophthalmopathy progression over 18 months of follow-up. Exclusion of patients followed from uncontrolled infection, other autoimmune disease, pregnancy or lactation. Isolation of PBMCs was performed on 8.5 to 10 ml fresh peripheral blood. The source material was blood. The chain couples TRBV27 to TRBJ2-4, with 7 bases lining up with TRBD1. This TCR was recovered from a man between 18 and 35 years old with Graves' hyperthyroidism. The CDR3 loop reads CASSPGLGTEKNIQYF. CDR3 bases: TGTGCCAGCAGTCCCGGCCTAGGGACAGAGAAAAACATTCAGTACTTC.